This TCR beta chain was observed in a study of T cell responses to AZD1222 COVID-19 vaccine. About the study: Analyses pooled second doses at about 4 or about 12 weeks. General observations from the study: Along spike, vaccine-associated CD4 TCRs were found throughout, with dominance at 160-218 and 743-854. Recipients of two AZD1222 doses showed rising Spike-specific TCR breadth and depth.

As regards this clone: Its cognate antigen is unknown.

Deletions cut 5 bases from V and 5 bases from J, with 15 bases between. The CDR3 has 14 residues. Germline V gives CDR1 SGHTA, CDR2 FQGTGA. Here immunoSEQ multiplex PCR was the method, and the copy in TCRdb shows in-frame clones only, minus some. This sample has about 150,000 clones, with 85% to 95% found just once. The TCR comes from an adult in good health. The chain uses TRBV7-3 and TRBJ2-5; perhaps TRBD2 as D (6 bases). Material: peripheral blood, obtained on day 0 of AZD1222 vaccination. The CDR3, as DNA: TGTGCCAGCAGCCCCGAGGAGGGCCAGGAGACCCAGTACTTC. Amino acids: CASSPEEGQETQYF.